This T cell receptor beta chain was captured in a study of T cells in Graves' hyperthyroidism and ophthalmopathy (dated by TCRdb to about 2019). Regarding the study in general: A discovery cohort of about 95 patients, about 40 with Graves' ophthalmopathy and fewer than 65 with stable Graves' hyperthyroidism, was used to find distinguishing TCR V-J signatures. An independent validation cohort of under 20 hyperthyroidism patients and 15 or so patients who later progressed to ophthalmopathy tested prospective prediction of ophthalmopathy. For training and testing, the approximately 92 patients in the discovery cohort were randomly divided in a 7:3 ratio. In addition, the study compared T-cell repertoires in thyroid tissue and in blood from about 6 Graves' hyperthyroidism patients. Once sampling was done, hyperthyroidism patients were given methimazole at a starting dose of 30 mg daily, whereas ophthalmopathy patients were given high-dose intravenous methylprednisolone. The paper describes TCR Vbeta CDR3 sequencing of 135 peripheral blood samples, made up of under 50 ophthalmopathy patients, 70 to 75 hyperthyroidism patients and roughly 17 progressor patients. General study outcomes and caveats: Blood samples also contained most of the expanded thyroid clonotypes (frequency above 0.001), which suggests that blood repertoires may reflect thyroid immune responses. Sample size was not statistically predetermined, and blinding of investigators to group allocation was not performed. In validation, the model predicted progression to ophthalmopathy a median of roughly six months before onset, with roughly 70% sensitivity and about 72% specificity. A model built on a 13 V-J signature distinguished ophthalmopathy from stable hyperthyroidism, reaching 87.88% sensitivity and approximately 81% specificity in cross-validation and 80%/75% in testing.

Amplification of TCR beta CDR3 regions was carried out from RNA transcripts. The first round of RT-PCR for the TCR CDR3 was performed with the HTBI primer set and the Qiagen OneStep RT-PCR kit. Libraries were constructed in a second round of multiplex PCR, after which size selection and purification were performed. Paired-end sequencing of the libraries was performed with 100 bp reads on an Illumina HiSeq2000. The authors' analysis ran thus. SOAPnuke was used to process the raw data, throwing out any read that contained adapters or uncalled bases, had a mean Phred below 15, or lacked an exact constant-primer or identifier match. High-quality paired reads were merged with COPE v1.2.5, and unique nucleotide sequences were defined as clonotypes. MiTCR v1.1 was used to align clonotypes to the IMGT TRBV, TRBD and TRBJ reference segments. Only V-J combinations with frequency above 0.0001, covering about 99% of repertoires, were analysed. A TCS score was defined as the ratio of F50 (clonal expansion) to E x V (chaos), with BLOSUM62-based TCRdist applied between CDR3 peptides within each V-J. Welch's t-statistics and random forest reduced fewer than 600 V-J features to fewer than 15, which were used in a naive Bayes classifier (R e1071). The similarity between thyroid and blood repertoires was quantified using the Morisita-Horn index. The public sequencing data were trimmed at Q25 with fastp and processed into clonotypes with MiXCR by TCRdb, which kept only in-frame beta chains. Duplicate CDR3 protein sequences are folded into a single record with the most common DNA and genes. The V and J calls, along with clone size, are taken from TCRdb and not from the paper's own processing. The table for this sample lists almost 600,000 distinct CDR3 sequences; roughly 50% of them were counted only once. About 8.3% of the sample is taken by the ten largest.

Stable Graves' hyperthyroidism was defined as no progression to ophthalmopathy during 18 months of follow-up. Hyperthyroidism patients were aged 18 to 65 years and newly diagnosed, with disease duration of less than 2 months. The study excluded patients with uncontrolled infections, other autoimmune diseases, pregnancy or lactation. Diagnoses relied on clinical symptoms, serum thyroxine and TRAb, thyroid ultrasound and orbital computed tomography. Total RNA was extracted with Trizol reagent, and quality was checked on an Agilent 2100 Bioanalyzer. From the cysteine through the phenylalanine, the CDR3 covers 15 amino acids. Just CDR3 DNA is preserved here, 45 bases in frame from base 1. V sheds 2 bases and J sheds 0 bases, leaving 10 bases between their ends. The germline V gene (reference sequence) gives CDR1 as SEHNR and CDR2 as FQNEAQ. The sample holds many counts of this clonotype. What this receptor recognizes is not known. No clone much larger than this one lies a single base away; base qualities are absent.

Sequencing used peripheral blood or thyroid tissue (not recorded which). This TCR came from a woman between 18 and 29 years old with Graves' hyperthyroidism. The chain uses TRBV7-9 and TRBJ1-1, with the D gene call left open. The nucleotide sequence reads TGTGCCAGCAGCTTAATGGGCAGTATGAACACTGAAGCTTTCTTT. This codes for CASSLMGSMNTEAFF.